Listed here is a single T cell receptor (beta chain). Its antigen target is currently unknown. It has no much larger one-base neighbor in the sample; base qualities were not kept. From the germline V gene, CDR1 is LGHNA and CDR2 is YSLEER. The CDR3 runs 18 amino acids, cysteine and phenylalanine included. Of all the DNA, just the CDR3 is kept, 54 bases in frame from base 1. V ends up 0 bases short and J 0 bases short, with an unmatched junction base count of 7. Read against the paper, the sample's time point label means: baseline before first vaccination. Samples from vaccinated people were obtained from the UK trials COV001 and COV002, which included a single-blind randomized controlled phase 2/3 trial of AZD1222 (ChAdOx1 nCoV-19) in healthy adults. For TCRbeta chain sequencing, PBMC samples were collected from trial participants at day 0 and at day 28 after the second dose. The entry originates in a study of T cell responses to AZD1222 COVID-19 vaccine (dated by TCRdb to the early 2020s). Broadly, across the study: AZD1222 recipients with second doses at about 4 weeks or about 12 weeks were pooled, because spike-specific TCR depth and breadth did not differ between schedules. A total of around 240 trial participants underwent TCR sequencing, of whom some 200 had received two doses of AZD1222 and around 26 had received two doses of the MenACWY control vaccine. Trial participants were enrolled by age into subgroups of 18-55, 56-69 and 70-plus years, and 148, 28 and 57 TCR-sequenced participants, respectively, were included in these subgroups. Overall results and qualifications from the work: Participants were mostly white British and included more females than males, and it was suggested by the authors that clonal diversity may have been underestimated. A significant rise in spike-specific TCR breadth and depth was observed after two AZD1222 doses relative to day 0 and relative to MenACWY recipients. No day 14 peak-response samples were available, so repertoires were characterized only after the peak T cell response. Vaccine-associated CD4 TCRs spanned the whole spike protein, with dominant responses in regions 160-218 and 743-854. Reportedly, close to half of the unique spike-specific TCRs recognized epitopes lying outside the regions that are mutated in the B.1.351 and B.1.1.7 variants. The 56-69-year group was small, and its depth increase did not reach significance, likely because of low power. Conclusions about previously exposed vaccinees were limited because only a handful of AZD1222 recipients were SARS-CoV-2 seropositive at baseline.

The CDR3 regions of human TCRbeta chains were subjected to immunosequencing. The study's processing was this. Repertoire TCRs were matched against a reference library of SARS-CoV-2-specific TCRs generated with the MIRA antigen-specificity platform. Breadth was defined as the fraction of unique TCRs that were SARS-CoV-2-associated, and depth was defined as the fraction of total T cells that were SARS-CoV-2-associated. Using the MIRA data, each spike-specific TCR was mapped to the spike region that the TCR reacts to and placed in a CD4 or CD8 class. Log10-transformed breadth and depth values were compared by one-way ANOVA with Sidak's multiple comparisons tests. Entries here come from immuneACCESS through TCRdb and include only in-frame sequences with V and J called. Some clones fail to appear in such tables; in the studies checked, an unresolved V gene covers under half of the shortfall, and the cause of the remainder is unknown. V and J calls and clone size are copied from that table; D and trimming were computed from the DNA. This sample gives roughly 93,000 clones in total; approximately 90% of them show up just once. The ten largest clones add up to 1.5% to 2% of the sample.

The receptor was derived from an adult in good health. The chain is made from TRBV4-3 and TRBJ1-4, with TRBD1 identical over 7 junction bases. Source: peripheral blood, taken on day 0 of AZD1222 vaccination. CDR3 protein: CASSQDPAGGTTNEKLFF. At the DNA level, the sequence is TGCGCCAGCAGCCAAGATCCCGCAGGGGGTACAACTAATGAAAAACTGTTTTTT.